The present T cell receptor beta chain was sequenced within a study of cytomegalovirus exposure and HLA in healthy donors. Overall study context: A previous analysis identified 90 million to 140 million unique TCR beta sequences derived from 180 million or so T cells.

With 60 Vbeta and 13 Jbeta primers, the PCR was carried out. Here immunoSEQ multiplex PCR was the method, and the copy in TCRdb shows in-frame clones only, minus some. In the table there are around 110,000 clones, 50% to 65% of which are singletons. The CDR3 consists of 13 residues. The V end was cut by 7 bases, the J end by 5 bases, with 15 bases between. Germline V gene lookup returns CDR1 SNHLY and CDR2 FYNNEI. Material: PBMCs. The V and J genes are TRBV2 and TRBJ2-7; D perhaps matches TRBD1 (6 bases). The origin of this receptor is a woman aged 40-49 years in good health and CMV-seropositive. The CDR3 DNA follows: TGTGCCAGCATATATGGGGGCCGCCACGAGCAGTACTTC. This translates into CASIYGGRHEQYF.